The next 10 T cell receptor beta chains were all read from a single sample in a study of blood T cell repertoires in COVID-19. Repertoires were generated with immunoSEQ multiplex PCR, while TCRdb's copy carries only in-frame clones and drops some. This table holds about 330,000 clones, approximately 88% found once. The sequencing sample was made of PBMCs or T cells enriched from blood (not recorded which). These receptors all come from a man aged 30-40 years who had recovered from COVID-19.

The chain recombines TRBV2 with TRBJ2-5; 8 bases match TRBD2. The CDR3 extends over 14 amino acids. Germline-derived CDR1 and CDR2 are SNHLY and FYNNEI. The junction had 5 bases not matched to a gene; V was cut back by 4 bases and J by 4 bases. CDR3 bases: TGTGCCAGCAGTGCTGGACTAGCCGGAGAGACCCAGTACTTC. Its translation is CASSAGLAGETQYF.

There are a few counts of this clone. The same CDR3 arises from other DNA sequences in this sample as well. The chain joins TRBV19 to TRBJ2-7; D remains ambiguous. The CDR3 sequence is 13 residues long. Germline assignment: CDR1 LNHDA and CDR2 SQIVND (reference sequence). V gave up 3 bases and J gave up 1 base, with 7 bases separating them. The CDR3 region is CASSISGSYEQYF. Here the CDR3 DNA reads TGTGCCAGTAGTATTTCCGGTTCCTACGAGCAGTACTTC.

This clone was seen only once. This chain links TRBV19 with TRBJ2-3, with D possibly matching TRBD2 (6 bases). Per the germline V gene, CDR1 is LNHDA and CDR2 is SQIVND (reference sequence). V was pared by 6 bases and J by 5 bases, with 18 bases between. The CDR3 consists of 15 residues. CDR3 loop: CASSRGLEKLDTQYF. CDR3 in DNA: TGTGCCAGTAGCCGGGGACTCGAGAAACTAGATACGCAGTATTTT.

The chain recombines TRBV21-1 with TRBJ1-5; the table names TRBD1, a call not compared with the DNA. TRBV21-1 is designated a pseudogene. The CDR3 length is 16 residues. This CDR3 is CASIRQGAGSNQPQHF. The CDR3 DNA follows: TGTGCCAGCATTCGACAGGGGGCTGGGAGCAATCAGCCCCAGCATTTT.

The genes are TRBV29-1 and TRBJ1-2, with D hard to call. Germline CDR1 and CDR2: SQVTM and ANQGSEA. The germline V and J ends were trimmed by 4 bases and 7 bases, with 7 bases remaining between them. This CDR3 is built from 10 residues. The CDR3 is CSVGPGGYTF. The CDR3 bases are TGCAGCGTTGGTCCGGGTGGCTACACCTTC.

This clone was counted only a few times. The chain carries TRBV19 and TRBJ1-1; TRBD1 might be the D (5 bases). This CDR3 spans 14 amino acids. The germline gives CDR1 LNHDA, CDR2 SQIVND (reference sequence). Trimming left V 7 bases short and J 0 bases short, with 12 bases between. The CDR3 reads CASTKGALNTEAFF. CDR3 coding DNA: TGTGCCAGTACCAAAGGGGCGTTGAACACTGAAGCTTTCTTT.

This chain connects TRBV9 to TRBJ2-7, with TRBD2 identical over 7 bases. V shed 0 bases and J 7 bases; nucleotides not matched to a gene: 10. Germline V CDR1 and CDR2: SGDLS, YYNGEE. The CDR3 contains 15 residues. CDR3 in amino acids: CASSVGQRGLGEQYF. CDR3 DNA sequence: TGTGCCAGCAGCGTAGGCCAGCGGGGTCTGGGGGAGCAGTACTTC.

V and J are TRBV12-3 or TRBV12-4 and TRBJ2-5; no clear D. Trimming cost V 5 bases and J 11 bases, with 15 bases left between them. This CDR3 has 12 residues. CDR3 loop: CASSPHSPPQYF. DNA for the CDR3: TGTGCCAGCAGTCCTCACTCCCCCCCGCAGTACTTC.

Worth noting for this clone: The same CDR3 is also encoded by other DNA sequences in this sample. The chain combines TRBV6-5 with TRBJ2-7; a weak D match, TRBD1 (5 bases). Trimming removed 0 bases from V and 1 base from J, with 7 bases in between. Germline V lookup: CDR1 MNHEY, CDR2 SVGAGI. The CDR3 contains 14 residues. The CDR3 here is CASSYSAGSYEQYF. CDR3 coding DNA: TGTGCCAGCAGTTACTCGGCAGGGTCCTACGAGCAGTACTTC.

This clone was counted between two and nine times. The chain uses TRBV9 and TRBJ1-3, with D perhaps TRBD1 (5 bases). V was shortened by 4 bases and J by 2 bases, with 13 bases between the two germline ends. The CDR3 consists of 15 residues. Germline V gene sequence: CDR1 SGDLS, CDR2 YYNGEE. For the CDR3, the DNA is TGTGCCAGCAGCCTCCGGCCGGGGGCTGGAAACACCATATATTTT. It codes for CASSLRPGAGNTIYF.